The following is a TCR beta chain sequence with its context. These data are taken from a study of blood T cell repertoires in COVID-19. About the study: Samples taken during acute and convalescent COVID-19 were collected in the United States, Italy and Spain. From T cells, B-cell-depleted T cells, or PBMCs came the material, which was cDNA or gDNA.

The CDR3 loop spans 11 amino acids. Trimming pared 4 bases from V and 12 bases from J, leaving 10 bases between. Germline lookup yields CDR1 WSHSY and CDR2 SAAADI. Per the original data handling: By means of reference gene primer amplification, nucleated cell counts were estimated. Repertoires were generated with immunoSEQ multiplex PCR, while TCRdb's copy carries only in-frame clones and drops some. From that table come the V and J calls and clone size; the DNA was used to work out D and trimming. The sample lists 200,000 to 250,000 clones; approximately 86% were seen once. This TCR was recovered from a man aged 18 to 30 with active or convalescent COVID-19. Sequenced: peripheral blood. This sequence joins TRBV10-2 and TRBJ2-1; possibly TRBD2 for D (5 bases). The CDR3 DNA is TGCGCCAGCAGTGTCCCCGGGGTGCAGTTCTTC. Translation: CASSVPGVQFF.